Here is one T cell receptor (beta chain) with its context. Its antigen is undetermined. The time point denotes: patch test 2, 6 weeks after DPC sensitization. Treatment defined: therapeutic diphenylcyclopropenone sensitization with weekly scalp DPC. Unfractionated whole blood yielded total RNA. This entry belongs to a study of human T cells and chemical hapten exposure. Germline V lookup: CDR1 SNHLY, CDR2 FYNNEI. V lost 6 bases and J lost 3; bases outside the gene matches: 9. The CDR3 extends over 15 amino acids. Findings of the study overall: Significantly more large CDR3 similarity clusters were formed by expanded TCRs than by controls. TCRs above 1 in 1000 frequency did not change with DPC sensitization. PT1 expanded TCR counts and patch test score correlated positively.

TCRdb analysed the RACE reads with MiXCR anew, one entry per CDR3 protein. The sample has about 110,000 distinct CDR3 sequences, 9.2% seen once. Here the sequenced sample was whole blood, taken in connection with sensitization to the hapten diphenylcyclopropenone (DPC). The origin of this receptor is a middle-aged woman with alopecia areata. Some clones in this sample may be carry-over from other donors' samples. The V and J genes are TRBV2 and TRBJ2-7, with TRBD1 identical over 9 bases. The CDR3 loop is CASRNGDRVLYEQYF. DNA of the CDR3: TGTGCCAGCAGGAACGGGGACAGGGTCCTCTACGAGCAGTACTTC.